This T cell receptor (beta chain) was documented in a study of T cells in Graves' hyperthyroidism and ophthalmopathy. Whole-study results and caveats: Model predictions of ophthalmopathy came a median around 6.5 months before onset.

Those patients with uncontrolled infection, other autoimmune disease, pregnancy or lactation were excluded. Amplified TCR beta CDR3 regions came from RNA transcripts. Using the HTBI primer set, a first-round RT-PCR was run on the TCR CDR3. From the multiplex PCR reads, TCRdb called clonotypes with MiXCR, one entry per CDR3 protein. In the table there are roughly 500,000 distinct CDR3 sequences, approximately 44% of which are singletons. This CDR3 has 15 residues. Germline CDR1 reads LNHDA; CDR2 reads SQIVND (reference sequence). V was trimmed by 7 bases and J by 0 bases, leaving 13 bases between them. This clonotype was counted at least ten times. Its antigen is as yet unknown.

The source material was peripheral blood or thyroid tissue (not recorded which). The chain recombines TRBV19 with TRBJ1-3; TRBD1 is a possible D gene (6 bases). This clonotype was sampled from an adult woman with Graves' disease, either hyperthyroidism or ophthalmopathy (not recorded which). The DNA for the CDR3 is TGTGCCAGTACAGACAGGCAAGCCTCTGGAAACACCATATATTTT. It specifies CASTDRQASGNTIYF. The variable domain in full, with the rest retrieved from reference TRBV19 and TRBJ1-3, is DGGITQSPKYLFRKEGQNVTLSCEQNLNHDAMYWYRQDPGQGLRLIYYSQIVNDFQKGDIAEGYSVSREKKESFPLTVTSAQKNPTAFYLCASTDRQASGNTIYFGEGSWLTVV.